This T cell receptor beta chain was identified in a study of CD8+CD57+ T cells in acquired aplastic anemia. Overall study: DNA recovered from sorted CD4+ and CD8+ cells had a mean of about 3 ug.

As to this clonotype: Its antigen is not identified.

General observations from the study: Shared by patients and controls, twenty-nine CD8+ CDR3s were abundant in patients. Simpson's diversity of CD8+ cells was not significantly different in patients compared with controls.

Patients included in sequencing had previously demonstrated CD8+CD57+ cell expansion by flow cytometry. With no exception, the patients had severe acquired aplastic anemia. Genomic DNA served as template for TCR beta VDJ and CDR3 profiling. One entry per CDR3 protein results from TCRdb running MiXCR on the reads. The data show 100,000 to 150,000 distinct CDR3 sequences, roughly 40% seen once. CDR1 is LNHDA and CDR2 is SQIVND in the germline V gene (reference sequence). V shed 4 bases, J shed 3 bases, and the junction held 5 bases outside the gene matches. CDR3 size: 14 residues. The chain links TRBV19 to TRBJ2-7, with TRBD2 matching 8 bases. The clonotype comes from a human donor with aplastic anemia. The material sequenced was sorted CD4+, CD8+, or CD8+CD57+ T cells (not recorded which) from PBMCs. The CDR3 protein is CASSTGGPLYEQYF. The CDR3 nucleotides read TGTGCCAGTAGTACGGGGGGGCCACTCTACGAGCAGTACTTC.